A single sample is the source of the 21 T cell receptor beta chains below, sequenced in a study of blood T cells in healthy people across ages. Next came a second PCR, run for about 6 to 12 cycles, which used a sample-barcoded 5' primer along with a J-beta primer mix. TCRdb re-called the 5' RACE reads through MiXCR, storing one row per CDR3 protein. The sample records fewer than 2 million distinct CDR3 sequences, about two fifths being singletons. The sequencing sample was made of blood. These receptors were obtained from a human donor in good health.

This sequence joins TRBV5-1 and TRBJ1-1; D is perhaps TRBD1 (6 bases). The V gene lost 4 bases and the J gene lost 0 bases, with 16 bases spanning the gap. The CDR3 spans 16 residues. The germline V gene encodes CDR1 SGHRS and CDR2 YFSETQ. CDR3 bases: TGCGCCAGCAGCAGAGTCCCAGGGGTCTTGAACACTGAAGCTTTCTTT. It codes for CASSRVPGVLNTEAFF.

In its sample, this clonotype was seen many times. The chain links TRBV7-2 to TRBJ2-3; D might be TRBD2 (5 bases). Trimming removed 6 bases from V and 4 bases from J, with 11 bases in between. This CDR3 contains 13 residues. Per the germline V gene, CDR1 is SGHTA and CDR2 is FQGNSA. The CDR3: CASSFLGADTQYF. CDR3 coding DNA: TGTGCCAGCAGTTTTCTGGGAGCAGATACGCAGTATTTT. Together with reference TRBV7-2 and TRBJ2-3, the CDR3 gives the full variable domain: GAGVSQSPSNKVTEKGKDVELRCDPISGHTALYWYRQSLGQGLEFLIYFQGNSAPDKSGLPSDRFSAERTGGSVSTLTIQRTQQEDSAVYLCASSFLGADTQYFGPGTRLTVL.

This clonotype was counted between two and nine times. The rearrangement joins TRBV29-1 to TRBJ2-3; the D gene is possibly TRBD1 (5 bases). This CDR3 region has 16 residues. V lost 0 bases and J 1 base, leaving 14 bases between the germline ends. The V gene's germline CDR1 is SQVTM and CDR2 ANQGSEA. CDR3 residues: CSVEDLQGSRTDTQYF. CDR3 DNA: TGCAGCGTTGAAGATCTTCAGGGCTCCCGCACAGATACGCAGTATTTT.

The V gene is TRBV19, the J gene TRBJ2-4, with 9 bases fitting TRBD2. Gene TRBJ2-7 matches the end of the DNA better, so the J call may be wrong. The CDR3 is made up of 15 amino acids. CDR1 and CDR2 (germline): LNHDA, SQIVND (reference sequence). The CDR3 is CASSIGLAGFDEQYF. In DNA, the CDR3 is TGTGCCAGTAGTATTGGGCTAGCGGGGTTTGACGAGCAGTACTTC.

This clonotype turned up a few times. This sequence joins TRBV4-1 and TRBJ2-1; no definite D call. The V end was cut by 4 bases, the J end by 7 bases, with 11 bases between. The germline V gene has CDR1 MGHRA and CDR2 YSYEKL. The CDR3 covers 13 residues. CDR3 DNA sequence: TGCGCCAGCAGCCTCCGAGTGAGAAATGAGCAGTTCTTC. Its protein product is CASSLRVRNEQFF.

V usage is TRBV7-2 and J usage is TRBJ2-5; D gene uncertain. Germline V gene data show CDR1 as SGHTA and CDR2 as FQGNSA. Trimming removed 5 bases at V and 11 bases at J, with 30 bases between. This CDR3 comprises 17 residues. This CDR3 is CASSLTRVEEAIGEQYF. The CDR3 nucleotides are TGTGCCAGCAGCCTCACCCGGGTCGAAGAGGCGATTGGAGAGCAGTACTTC.

V usage is TRBV7-3 and J usage is TRBJ2-1, with a possible D match to TRBD2 (5 bases). Germline assignment: CDR1 SGHTA and CDR2 FQGTGA. This CDR3 is built from 15 residues. Deletions cut 1 base from V and 0 bases from J, with 7 bases between. CDR3 nucleotide sequence: TGTGCCAGCAGCTTAAACGGGGACTCCTACAATGAGCAGTTCTTC. Protein: CASSLNGDSYNEQFF.

The CDR3 DNA follows: TGCAGTGCAGGGGGGGCGGGGGCCACACGGGATACGCAGTATTTT. It specifies CSAGGAGATRDTQYF. This chain joins TRBV20-1 and TRBJ2-3; D is perhaps TRBD2 (7 bases). The V gene lost 6 bases and the J gene lost 6 bases, with 22 bases spanning the gap. CDR1 is DFQATT and CDR2 is SNEGSKA in the germline V gene (reference sequence). This CDR3 has 15 amino acids.

A remark on this clonotype: A junction boundary mismatches the germline segment, possibly from a read error. The J gene is TRBJ2-1, the V gene TRBV11-3, with D unclear. The J call is doubtful: the DNA matches TRBJ2-5 better. CDR1 is SGHNT and CDR2 is YENEEA in the germline V gene. The CDR3 sequence is 14 residues long. CDR3: CASSFRDSRESQYF. CDR3 nucleotide sequence: TGTGCCAGCAGCTTTCGAGACTCAAGAGAGAGCCAGTACTTC.

The chain joins TRBV11-3 to TRBJ2-7; D may be TRBD2 (6 bases). The length of the CDR3 is 13 residues. Germline lookup yields CDR1 SGHNT and CDR2 YENEEA. The ends were cut back, 5 bases at V and 6 bases at J, with 14 bases in the middle. This CDR3 reads CASSMRSAGEQYF. CDR3 in DNA: TGTGCCAGCAGCATGAGATCAGCGGGCGAGCAGTACTTC.

This clonotype was seen more than once but under ten times. The V call is TRBV20-1, the J call TRBJ1-2; TRBD1 is a possible D gene (5 bases). This CDR3 region has 14 residues. CDR1 and CDR2 (germline): DFQATT, SNEGSKA (reference sequence). V was pared by 5 bases and J by 5 bases, with 18 bases between. The CDR3 here is CSALPLDSLYGYTF. CDR3 DNA: TGCAGTGCTTTACCCCTAGACAGTCTTTATGGCTACACCTTC.

In nucleotides, the CDR3 is TGTGCCAGCAGCTTAGAGCCGGGACAGGGGTCTGAAAAACTGTTTTTT. Translation gives CASSLEPGQGSEKLFF. The genes are TRBV7-8 and TRBJ1-4; 10 bases align to TRBD1. Germline V gives CDR1 SGHVS, CDR2 FQNEAQ. The CDR3 has 16 amino acids. Trimming at V came to 1 base and at J to 7 bases, leaving 6 bases not matched to a gene.

In this sample, this clonotype turned up a few times. The CDR3 protein is CASSPIDRQNPDYGYTF. Here the CDR3 DNA reads TGTGCCAGCTCACCAATCGATCGACAGAACCCCGATTATGGCTACACCTTC. The rearrangement uses TRBV18 and TRBJ1-2; D is perhaps TRBD1 (5 bases). The CDR3 totals 17 residues. Germline CDR1 is KGHSH and CDR2 is LQKENI. V gave up 2 bases and J gave up 5 bases, with 21 bases separating them.

V is TRBV29-1 and J is TRBJ2-3, with 7 bases aligning to TRBD2. V was clipped by 4 bases and J by 4 bases; unmatched bases: 8. Germline loops: CDR1 SQVTM, CDR2 ANQGSEA. The CDR3 length is 14 residues. DNA for the CDR3: TGCAGCGTTGGGTTATATGGGGGGGCAGATACGCAGTATTTT. It translates to CSVGLYGGADTQYF.

This chain links TRBV6-2 or TRBV6-3 with TRBJ2-1; the match to TRBD2 covers 9 bases. Per germline, CDR1 MNHEY and CDR2 SVGEGT. The CDR3 sequence is 15 residues long. V gave up 0 bases and J gave up 5 bases; unmatched junction bases: 2. In nucleotides, the CDR3 is TGTGCCAGCAGTTACTCTCTAGCGGGGAACAATGAGCAGTTCTTC. This sequence encodes CASSYSLAGNNEQFF.

The CDR3: CASSFPQGAQYF. CDR3 nucleotides: TGTGCCAGCAGCTTCCCCCAGGGGGCCCAGTACTTC. This rearrangement joins TRBV7-8 to TRBJ2-5, with 7 bases identical to TRBD1. Germline V gene sequence: CDR1 SGHVS, CDR2 FQNEAQ. V lost 3 bases and J lost 9; bases outside the gene matches: 4. This CDR3 is built from 12 residues.

CDR3 residues: CSAADRGSLPRAKNIQYF. The CDR3 DNA reads TGCAGTGCGGCGGACAGGGGTTCCCTACCTAGAGCCAAAAACATTCAGTACTTC. J is TRBJ2-4 and V is TRBV20-1; 9 nucleotides align to TRBD1. The germline CDR1 and CDR2 sequences are DFQATT and SNEGSKA (reference sequence). The CDR3 covers 18 residues. With 6 bases clipped from V and 0 bases from J, the junction kept 15 bases outside the gene matches.

This clonotype was counted between two and nine times. The J gene is TRBJ2-7, the V gene TRBV24-1, with 8 nucleotides matching TRBD2. The DNA end favors TRBJ2-5, so the J call may be wrong. CDR3 length: 15 amino acids. Per the germline V gene, CDR1 is KGHDR and CDR2 is SFDVKD. The CDR3 coding sequence is TGTGCCACCAGTGAAGGCGGGGGGTGGGAGAAGACCCAGTACTTC. It specifies CATSEGGGWEKTQYF.

The chain recombines TRBV20-1 with TRBJ2-7, with 10 bases identical to TRBD1. This CDR3 is 15 amino acids long. Germline V gene data show CDR1 as DFQATT and CDR2 as SNEGSKA (reference sequence). Unmatched junction bases numbered 11, after V lost 6 bases and J lost 3 bases. The chain's CDR3 is CSAGPRGQGIYEQYF. The CDR3 DNA is TGCAGTGCCGGACCCCGGGGACAGGGGATCTACGAGCAGTACTTC.

This clonotype was seen more than once but under ten times. The chain couples TRBV7-2 to TRBJ2-3; 11 nucleotides align to TRBD2. The V gene's germline CDR1 is SGHTA and CDR2 FQGNSA. The CDR3 is 14 residues long. The junction had 3 bases not matched to a gene; V was cut back by 6 bases and J by 4 bases. The CDR3 DNA is TGTGCCAGCAGACTAGCGGGGGCCGCAGATACGCAGTATTTT. This sequence encodes CASRLAGAADTQYF.

This clonotype was seen more than once but under ten times. Germline and junction disagree at one end, which may indicate a read error. This chain uses TRBV20-1 with TRBJ1-5; TRBD1 is a possible D gene (5 bases). The CDR3 extends over 14 amino acids. Per the germline V gene, CDR1 is DFQATT and CDR2 is SNEGSKA (reference sequence). The CDR3 coding sequence is TGCAGTGCTGACGCCCGGGACCTCAATCAGCTCCAGCATTTT. Translation gives CSADARDLNQLQHF.